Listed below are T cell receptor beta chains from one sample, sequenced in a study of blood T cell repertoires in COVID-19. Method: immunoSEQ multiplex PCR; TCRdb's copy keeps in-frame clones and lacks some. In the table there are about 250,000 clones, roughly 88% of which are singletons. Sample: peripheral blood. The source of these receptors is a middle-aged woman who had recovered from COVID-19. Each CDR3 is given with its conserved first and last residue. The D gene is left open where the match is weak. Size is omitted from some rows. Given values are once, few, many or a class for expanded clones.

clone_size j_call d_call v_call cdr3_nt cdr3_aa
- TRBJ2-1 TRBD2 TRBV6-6 TGTGCCAGCAGTCAATCGGGACTAGCGGGAGATTGGAATGAGCAGTTCTTC CASSQSGLAGDWNEQFF
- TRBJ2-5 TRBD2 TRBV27 TGTGCCAGCAGTCCCCTCGGGGCGGGGGGACAAGAGACCCAGTACTTC CASSPLGAGGQETQYF
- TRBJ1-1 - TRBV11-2 TGTGCCAGCAGCTTAAGCCCCGGAGGCTCTGAAGCTTTCTTT CASSLSPGGSEAFF
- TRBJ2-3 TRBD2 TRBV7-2 TGTGCCAGCAGCCCCGCCACCCAAGCGGGGAAGGTGACAGATACGCAGTATTTT CASSPATQAGKVTDTQYF
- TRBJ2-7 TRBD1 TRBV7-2 TGTGCCAGCAGCGCACAGGGGGTTAGCTCCTACGAGCAGTACTTC CASSAQGVSSYEQYF
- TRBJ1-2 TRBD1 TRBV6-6 TGTGCCAGCAGTCCCCGGACAGGATATGGCTACACCTTC CASSPRTGYGYTF
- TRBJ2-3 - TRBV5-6 TGTGCCAGCAGCTCAGGGGAGGGAACAGATACGCAGTATTTT CASSSGEGTDTQYF
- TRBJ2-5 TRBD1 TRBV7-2 TGTGCCAGCAGCCAAGACAGGGGGTCAGAGACCCAGTACTTC CASSQDRGSETQYF
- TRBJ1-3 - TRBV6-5 TGTGCCAGCAGTTACCGCAGTGACAGCTCTGGAAACACCATATATTTT CASSYRSDSSGNTIYF
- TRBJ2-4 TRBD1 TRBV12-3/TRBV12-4 TGTGCCAGCAGCACAGGGGGCAACATTCAGTACTTC CASSTGGNIQYF
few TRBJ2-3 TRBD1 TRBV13 TGTGCCAGCAGCTTAAAAGGTAGAGGACAGGGGGTCGATACGCAGTATTTT CASSLKGRGQGVDTQYF
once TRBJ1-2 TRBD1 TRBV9 TGTGCCAGCAGCGTAGATCAGGGGGACTATGGCTACACCTTC CASSVDQGDYGYTF
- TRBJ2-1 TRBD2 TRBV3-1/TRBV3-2 TGTGCCAGCAGCCCCCGGACTAGCGGGAGGGGTGGTAATGAGCAGTTCTTC CASSPRTSGRGGNEQFF
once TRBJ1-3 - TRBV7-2 TGTGCCAGCAGCCCGCGGGGTTCCTCTGGAAACACCATATATTTT CASSPRGSSGNTIYF
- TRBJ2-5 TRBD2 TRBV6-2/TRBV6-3 TGTGCCAGCAGTTCAGGAAGAGCGGGGGGGCAAGAGACCCAGTACTTC CASSSGRAGGQETQYF
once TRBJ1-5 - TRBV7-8 TGTGCCAGCAGCTTAGGACAGATCAATCAGCCCCAGCATTTT CASSLGQINQPQHF
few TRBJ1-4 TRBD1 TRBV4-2 TGTGCCAGCAGCCAGACAGGGGACGAAAAACTGTTTTTT CASSQTGDEKLFF
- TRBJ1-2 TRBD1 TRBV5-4 TGTGCCAGCAGCCCGGACAGGGGCTATGGCTACACCTTC CASSPDRGYGYTF
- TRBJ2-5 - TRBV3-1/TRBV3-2 TGTGCCAGCAGCTTTGGCGGGGGCGAAGAGACCCAGTACTTC CASSFGGGEETQYF
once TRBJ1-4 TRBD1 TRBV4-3 TGCGCCAGCAGCCAAGTCCCGGGACAGGGGAAAACTAATGAAAAACTGTTTTTT CASSQVPGQGKTNEKLFF
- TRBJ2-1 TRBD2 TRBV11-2 TGTGCCAGCAGCTTTCGACTAGCGGGAGAGGGGGCATACAATGAGCAGTTCTTC CASSFRLAGEGAYNEQFF
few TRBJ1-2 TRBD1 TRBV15 TGTGCCACCAGCAGTGCCGGGACAGGGGATGGCTACACCTTC CATSSAGTGDGYTF
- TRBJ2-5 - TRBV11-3 TGTGCCAGCAGCTTAGAGGTTTTAGCCCAAGAGACCCAGTACTTC CASSLEVLAQETQYF
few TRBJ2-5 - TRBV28 TGTGCCAGCAGTTTGGCTAGCCCGGTGACCCAGTACTTC CASSLASPVTQYF
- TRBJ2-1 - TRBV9 TGTGCCAGCAGCCGAGCGGAGGTGCACTACAATGAGCAGTTCTTC CASSRAEVHYNEQFF
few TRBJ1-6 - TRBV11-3 TGTGCCAGCAGCCCAAGGACAGATAATTCACCCCTCCACTTT CASSPRTDNSPLHF
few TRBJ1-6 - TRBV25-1 TGTGCCAGCAGCCGGGACACGAATTCACCCCTCCACTTT CASSRDTNSPLHF
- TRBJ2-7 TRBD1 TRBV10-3 TGTGCCATCAGTTTACAGGGGGGCTACGAGCAGTACTTC CAISLQGGYEQYF
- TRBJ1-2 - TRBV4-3 TGCGCCAGCAGCCAAGATCTGAGGGCGGGACCTAACTATGGCTACACCTTC CASSQDLRAGPNYGYTF
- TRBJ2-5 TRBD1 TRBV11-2 TGTGCCAGCAGCTTCGACGACAGGGTGGGGACCCAGTACTTC CASSFDDRVGTQYF
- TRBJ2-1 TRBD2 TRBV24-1 TGTGCCACCAGTGCTCCTAGCGGGAGATGGAATGAGCAGTTCTTC CATSAPSGRWNEQFF
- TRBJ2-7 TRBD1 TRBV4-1 TGCGCCAGCAGCCAACGGACAGGGTACGAGCAGTACTTC CASSQRTGYEQYF
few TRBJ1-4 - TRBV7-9 TGTGCCAGCAGCCCACGCGGGACCGGCCCCAATGAAAAACTGTTTTTT CASSPRGTGPNEKLFF
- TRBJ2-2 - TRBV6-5 TGTGCCAGCAGATACGTGGGGGCCGGGGCCGGGGAGCTGTTTTTT CASRYVGAGAGELFF
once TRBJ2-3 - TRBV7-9 TGTGCCAGCAGCTTAGTGGTTCGCGGTACGCAGTATTTT CASSLVVRGTQYF
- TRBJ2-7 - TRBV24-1 TGTGCCACCAGTGATTTGAGGACAGTCTACGAGCAGTACTTC CATSDLRTVYEQYF
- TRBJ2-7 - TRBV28 TGTGCCACCGGGACACCGATCTACGAGCAGTACTTC CATGTPIYEQYF
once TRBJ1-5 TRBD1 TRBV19 TGTGCCAGTTGGGACAGGAGAAATCAGCCCCAGCATTTT CASWDRRNQPQHF
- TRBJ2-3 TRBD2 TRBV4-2 TGTGCCAGCAGCCCCTATCCAGCGGGGGGGAGCACAGATACGCAGTATTTT CASSPYPAGGSTDTQYF
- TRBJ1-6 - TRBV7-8 TGTGCCAGCAGCTTGTTAAACAGGGATAATTCACCCCTCCACTTT CASSLLNRDNSPLHF